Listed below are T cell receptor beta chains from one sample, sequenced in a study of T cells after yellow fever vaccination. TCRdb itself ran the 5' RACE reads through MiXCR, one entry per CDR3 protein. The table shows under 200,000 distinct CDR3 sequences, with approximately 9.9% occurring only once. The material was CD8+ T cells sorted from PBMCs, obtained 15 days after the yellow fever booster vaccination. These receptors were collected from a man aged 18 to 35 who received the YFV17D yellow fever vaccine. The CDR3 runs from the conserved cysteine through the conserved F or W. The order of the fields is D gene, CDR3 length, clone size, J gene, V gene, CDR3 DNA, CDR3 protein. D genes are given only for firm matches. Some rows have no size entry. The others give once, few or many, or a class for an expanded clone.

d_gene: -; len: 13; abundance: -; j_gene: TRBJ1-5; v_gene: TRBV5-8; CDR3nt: TGTGCCAGCAGCTTGGTCCCGGGTCAGCCCCAGCATTTT; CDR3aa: CASSLVPGQPQHF
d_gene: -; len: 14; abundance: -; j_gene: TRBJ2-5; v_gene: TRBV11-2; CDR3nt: TGTGCCAGCAGCTTCGGGGTGGCAGGAGAGACCCAGTACTTC; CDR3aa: CASSFGVAGETQYF
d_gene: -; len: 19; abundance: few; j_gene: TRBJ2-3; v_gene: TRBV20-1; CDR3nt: TGCAGTGCTAGAAGCCTAGCTCGTAGGGCGTATTCGGTGACAGATACGCAGTATTTT; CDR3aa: CSARSLARRAYSVTDTQYF
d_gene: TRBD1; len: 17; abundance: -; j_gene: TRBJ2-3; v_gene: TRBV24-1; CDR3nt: TGTGCCACCAGTGCCCTAGACAGGGTGGGGAGATCAGATACGCAGTATTTT; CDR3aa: CATSALDRVGRSDTQYF
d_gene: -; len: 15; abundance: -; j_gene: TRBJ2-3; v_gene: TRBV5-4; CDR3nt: TGTGCCAGCAGCTTGTTGGGGGGCCCCACAGATACGCAGTATTTT; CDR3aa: CASSLLGGPTDTQYF
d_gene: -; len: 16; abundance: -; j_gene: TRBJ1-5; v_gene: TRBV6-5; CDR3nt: TGTGCCTCACAGCCCCAGGGGCCTAGTAGCAATCAGCCCCAGCATTTT; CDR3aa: CASQPQGPSSNQPQHF
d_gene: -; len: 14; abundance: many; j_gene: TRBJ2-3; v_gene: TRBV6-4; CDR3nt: TGTGCCAGCAGTCTAGCTTCAGGAACAGATACGCAGTATTTT; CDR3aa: CASSLASGTDTQYF
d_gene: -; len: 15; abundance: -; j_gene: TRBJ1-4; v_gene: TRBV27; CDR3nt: TGTGCCAGCTCCCTTAGCGGGATCTGGGGAGAAAAACTGTTTTTT; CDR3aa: CASSLSGIWGEKLFF
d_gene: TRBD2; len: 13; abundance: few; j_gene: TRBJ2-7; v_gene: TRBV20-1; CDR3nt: TGCAGTGCAAAGCGGGGGTTCTCCTACGAGCAGTACTTC; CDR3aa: CSAKRGFSYEQYF
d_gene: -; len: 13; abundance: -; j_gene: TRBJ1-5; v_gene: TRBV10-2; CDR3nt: TGCGCCAGCAGTGAGTCAGCCAATCAGCCCCAGCATTTT; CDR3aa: CASSESANQPQHF
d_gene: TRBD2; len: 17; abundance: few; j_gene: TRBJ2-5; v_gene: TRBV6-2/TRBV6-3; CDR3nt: TGTGCCAGCAGTACGATCCGCTGGACTAGCACCCAAGAGACCCAGTACTTC; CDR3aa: CASSTIRWTSTQETQYF
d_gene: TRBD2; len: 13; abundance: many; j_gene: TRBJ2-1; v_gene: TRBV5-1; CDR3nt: TGCGCCAGCAGCTCGGGGGGATACAATGAGCAGTTCTTC; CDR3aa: CASSSGGYNEQFF
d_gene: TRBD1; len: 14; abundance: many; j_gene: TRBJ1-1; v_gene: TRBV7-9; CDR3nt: TGTGCCAGCAGCCAAACAGGGGGTCGGACTGAAGCTTTCTTT; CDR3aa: CASSQTGGRTEAFF
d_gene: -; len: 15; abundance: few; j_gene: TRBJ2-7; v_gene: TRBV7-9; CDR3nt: TGTGCCAGCACCCCCCTCAGGTCCCCCTCCTACGAGCAGTACTTC; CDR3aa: CASTPLRSPSYEQYF
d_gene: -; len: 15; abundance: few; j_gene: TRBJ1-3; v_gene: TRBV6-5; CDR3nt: TGTGCCAGCAGTTACTCAGGTCAGGGGAGCAACACCATATATTTT; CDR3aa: CASSYSGQGSNTIYF
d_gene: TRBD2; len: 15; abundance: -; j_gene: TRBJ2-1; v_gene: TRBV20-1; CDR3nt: TGCAGTGCCGACGGGACTAGCGGGGAGTACAATGAGCAGTTCTTC; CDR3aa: CSADGTSGEYNEQFF